Sequencing of this TCR beta chain was carried out in a study of blood T cell repertoires in COVID-19. About the research overall: Acute and convalescent COVID-19 samples came from the United States, Italy and Spain.

Per the original methods: Amplification with reference gene primers provided the estimates of nucleated cell counts. Profiling relied on immunoSEQ multiplex PCR, and the TCRdb table lists in-frame clones only, not all of them. V, J and clone size were drawn from that table, and D and trimming were deduced from the DNA. The table includes around 200,000 clones, over 70% detected once. The TCR was taken from a man aged 50-59 years with active or convalescent COVID-19. The sample comprised peripheral blood.

CDR3 sequence reads: CASVTGNGGYTF. The CDR3 DNA is TGTGCCAGCGTAACGGGTAATGGTGGCTACACCTTC. The rearrangement joins TRBV28 to TRBJ1-2; no reliable D call. The germline gives CDR1 MDHEN, CDR2 SYDVKM. V was pared by 8 bases and J by 7 bases, with 14 bases between. The CDR3 has 12 amino acids.